This T cell receptor beta chain emerged from a study of blood T cell repertoires in COVID-19. Sequenced by immunoSEQ multiplex PCR; TCRdb stores in-frame clones only, minus some. The table has approximately 310,000 clones, roughly 85% seen once; the top ten hold about 1.9%. From germline, CDR1 is LNHDA and CDR2 SQIVND (reference sequence). V was pared by 5 bases and J by 0 bases, with 11 bases between. This CDR3 has 15 residues. The source material was PBMCs or T cells enriched from blood (not recorded which). The chain carries TRBV19 and TRBJ2-1, with D tentatively TRBD1 (6 bases). The origin of this receptor is a woman aged 25 to 39 who had been exposed to COVID-19. The CDR3 protein is CASSVRDNSYNEQFF. Here the CDR3 DNA reads TGTGCCAGTAGTGTTCGGGACAACTCCTACAATGAGCAGTTCTTC.